This T cell receptor beta chain comes out of a study of CD8 T cells in ankylosing spondylitis. Notes on the study in general: Reported data indicate significant enrichment of disease-linked clones within matched ankylosing spondylitis synovial fluid. With a CD8+ phenotype, disease-linked clones were relatively rare in peripheral blood. Prior work had noted some motif variants in reactive arthritis blood and synovial fluid.

The germline V gene encodes CDR1 LNHNV and CDR2 YYDKDF (reference sequence). Between the trimmed V and J ends, which lost 1 base and 9 bases, there was a span of 11 bases. The CDR3 runs to 13 residues. This clonotype came up a few times. Its antigen remains unknown. Quantitative barcoded 5'-RACE was used to prepare TCR beta libraries. TCRdb recomputed calls from the 5' RACE reads with MiXCR, one row per CDR3 protein. The sample includes almost 250,000 distinct CDR3 sequences, roughly a third of them seen just once. J is TRBJ2-3 and V is TRBV15; D is unclear. The source is a male donor with ankylosing spondylitis or in good health (not recorded which). The sample taken for sequencing was blood, either unsorted or a sorted T cell fraction (not recorded which). The CDR3 sequence: CATSRVMGTTQYF. Here the CDR3 DNA reads TGTGCCACCAGCAGAGTAATGGGCACGACGCAGTATTTT.